The present T cell receptor (beta chain) was sequenced within a study of blood T cell repertoires in COVID-19. The wider study: The analysed material was cDNA or gDNA that came from T cells, B-cell-depleted T cells, or PBMCs.

Trimming removed 6 bases at V and 0 bases at J, with 8 bases between. This CDR3 has 14 amino acids. The germline V gene has CDR1 ENHRY and CDR2 SYGVKD. Produced via immunoSEQ multiplex PCR; TCRdb's table is partial and in-frame only. Here the sample spans about 230,000 clones, roughly 89% being singletons. Researchers sorted participants into cohorts using their self-reported clinical history. The sample comprised PBMCs or T cells enriched from blood (not recorded which). The chain joins TRBV10-3 to TRBJ2-2, with no clear D. The sequence was obtained from a woman aged 25 to 39 with acute COVID-19. The CDR3: CAIRGGANTGELFF. Here the CDR3 DNA reads TGTGCCATCAGAGGCGGCGCGAACACCGGGGAGCTGTTTTTT.